A selection of T cell receptor beta chains follows, all from one sample in a study of blood T cells in healthy people across ages. TCRdb used MiXCR to reprocess the 5' RACE reads, holding one entry per CDR3 protein. The sample has roughly 1.5 million distinct CDR3 sequences, around 40% seen once; the top ten hold about 4%. Sequencing was done on a sample of blood. These receptor sequences come from a woman younger than 30 in good health. The CDR3 runs from the conserved cysteine through the conserved F or W. A D gene is named only where the DNA matches it firmly. Some rows have no size entry. The others give once, few or many, or a class for an expanded clone.

size	D	V	J	CDR3	DNA
NA	TRBD1	TRBV6-6	TRBJ2-1	CASSYTGTGGNEQFF	TGTGCCAGCAGTTACACCGGGACAGGGGGCAATGAGCAGTTCTTC
NA	NA	TRBV9	TRBJ2-4	CACSTYDSGIQYF	TGTGCCTGCAGTACCTACGACAGCGGCATTCAGTACTTC
NA	TRBD2	TRBV5-1	TRBJ2-1	CASRNSGVTYNEQFF	TGCGCCAGCAGGAATAGCGGGGTTACCTACAATGAGCAGTTCTTC
few	NA	TRBV5-1	TRBJ2-5	CASREGEQQYF	TGCGCCAGCAGGGAGGGGGAACAGCAGTACTTC
NA	NA	TRBV9	TRBJ2-3	CASSGLTRTDTQYF	TGTGCCAGCAGCGGTCTAACCCGCACAGATACGCAGTATTTT
NA	NA	TRBV12-3/TRBV12-4	TRBJ1-1	CASRITLGTTEAFF	TGTGCCAGCAGAATCACTCTCGGGACCACTGAAGCTTTCTTT
NA	NA	TRBV20-1	TRBJ2-1	CSAGEAPSSYNEQIF	TGCAGTGCAGGGGAGGCCCCGAGCTCCTACAATGAGCAGATCTTC
few	NA	TRBV6-1	TRBJ1-4	CASRDRGVNNEKLFF	TGTGCCAGCCGGGATAGGGGGGTTAATAATGAAAAACTGTTTTTT
NA	NA	TRBV5-1	TRBJ2-1	CASSEGGGYNERFF	TGCGCCAGCAGCGAGGGGGGAGGCTACAATGAGCGGTTCTTC
NA	NA	TRBV6-5	TRBJ1-2	CASSYSPISSYGYTF	TGTGCCAGCAGTTACTCCCCGATTAGTTCTTATGGCTACACCTTC
NA	TRBD2	TRBV12-3/TRBV12-4	TRBJ2-7	CASSPQTSGAAYEQYF	TGTGCCAGCAGTCCCCAGACTAGCGGGGCTGCCTACGAGCAGTACTTC
NA	TRBD2	TRBV11-1	TRBJ2-7	CASSVRRGLAGWYEQYF	TGTGCCAGCAGCGTACGCAGGGGACTAGCGGGATGGTACGAGCAGTACTTC
few	NA	TRBV6-2/TRBV6-3	TRBJ1-1	CASRGDFELAEAFF	TGTGCCAGCAGGGGAGATTTTGAGCTCGCTGAAGCTTTCTTT
few	NA	TRBV4-2	TRBJ2-7	CASSQDSRLGGAPYEQYF	TGTGCCAGCAGCCAAGATTCTCGGTTGGGGGGGGCCCCCTACGAGCAGTACTTC
NA	TRBD2	TRBV9	TRBJ2-1	CTSSAQGLGLQFF	TGTACCAGCAGCGCACAAGGACTAGGGTTGCAGTTCTTC
NA	NA	TRBV5-1	TRBJ1-1	CASSLNGNNEAFF	TGCGCCAGCAGCTTGAACGGGAACAATGAAGCTTTCTTT
NA	NA	TRBV4-3	TRBJ1-1	CAGSQDGRGDTEAFF	TGCGCCGGCAGCCAAGATGGCAGGGGAGACACTGAAGCTTTCTTT